The clone carrying this T cell receptor (beta chain) was found a few times. Its antigen remains unidentified. The sample comes from a study of T cells in Graves' hyperthyroidism and ophthalmopathy. Study-level points and caveats: Researchers found most expanded thyroid clonotypes above 0.001 in blood as well.

The V gene lost 9 bases and the J gene lost 3 bases, with 13 bases spanning the gap. The germline V gene has CDR1 SGDLS and CDR2 YYNGEE. This CDR3 spans 12 amino acids. The PBMCs had their origin in more than 9.5 ml of fresh peripheral blood. TCR beta CDR3 regions were amplified from RNA transcripts. The HTBI primer set served for first-round RT-PCR of the TCR CDR3. One entry per CDR3 protein, called by TCRdb with MiXCR from the multiplex PCR reads. The sample has some 200,000 distinct CDR3 sequences, roughly 17% seen once. Material for sequencing was blood. The TCR comes from a man aged 50-60 years with Graves' hyperthyroidism. The chain joins TRBV9 to TRBJ2-7; tentative D call: TRBD1 (6 bases). The CDR3 region is CATKQGSYEQYF. The CDR3 nucleotides read TGTGCCACCAAACAGGGTAGCTACGAGCAGTACTTC.